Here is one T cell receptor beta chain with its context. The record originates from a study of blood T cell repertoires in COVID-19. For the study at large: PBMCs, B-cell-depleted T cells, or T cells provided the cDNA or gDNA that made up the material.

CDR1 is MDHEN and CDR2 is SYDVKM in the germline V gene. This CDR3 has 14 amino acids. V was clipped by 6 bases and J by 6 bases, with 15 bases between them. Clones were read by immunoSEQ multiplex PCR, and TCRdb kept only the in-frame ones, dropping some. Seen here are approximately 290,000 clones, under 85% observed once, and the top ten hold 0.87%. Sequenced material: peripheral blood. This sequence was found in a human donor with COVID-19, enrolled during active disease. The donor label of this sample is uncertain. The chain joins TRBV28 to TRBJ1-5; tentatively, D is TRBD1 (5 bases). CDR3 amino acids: CASRGQASRQPQHF. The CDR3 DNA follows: TGTGCCAGCAGAGGACAAGCGTCTCGTCAGCCCCAGCATTTT.